The 28 T cell receptor beta chains reported below all come from one sample, sequenced in a study of cytomegalovirus exposure and HLA in healthy donors. In the PCR, 60 Vbeta and 13 Jbeta primers were used. Measured with immunoSEQ multiplex PCR; TCRdb has only the in-frame clones, and not every one. This sample has 140,000 to 150,000 clones, with 78% found just once. Sequenced input: PBMCs. The receptor set was obtained from a female donor in good health and CMV-seronegative.

This clone has only one observation. The chain employs TRBV5-1 and TRBJ1-2; TRBD1 is a possible D gene (5 bases). The CDR3 consists of 13 residues. The V gene lost 0 bases and the J gene lost 7 bases, with 10 bases spanning the gap. The V gene's germline CDR1 is SGHRS and CDR2 YFSETQ. CDR3 in DNA: TGCGCCAGCAGCTTGGAAGGGGTAGGTGGCTACACCTTC. Translation: CASSLEGVGGYTF.

The chain has TRBV4-1 and TRBJ1-1, with 9 bases aligning to TRBD1. J was trimmed by 5 bases and V by 4 bases; bases with no gene match: 11. The CDR3 contains 16 residues. Germline CDR1 MGHRA, CDR2 YSYEKL. The CDR3 DNA follows: TGCGCCAGCAGCCCCGACAGGGGGGAGACGATGACTGAAGCTTTCTTT. It codes for CASSPDRGETMTEAFF.

The CDR3 sequence: CASSPTGPQETQYF. CDR3 nucleotide sequence: TGTGCCAGCAGCCCAACAGGGCCCCAAGAGACCCAGTACTTC. The rearrangement uses TRBV9 and TRBJ2-5, with TRBD1 as a possible D gene (6 bases). CDR1 is SGDLS, CDR2 YYNGEE, per germline. The V gene lost 4 bases and the J gene lost 1 base, with 11 bases spanning the gap. CDR3 length equals 14 residues. The variable domain in full, completed from reference TRBV9 and TRBJ2-5, reads DSGVTQTPKHLITATGQRVTLRCSPRSGDLSVYWYQQSLDQGLQFLIQYYNGEERAKGNILERFSAQQFPDLHSELNLSSLELGDSALYFCASSPTGPQETQYFGPGTRLLVL.

This clone is a singleton in its sample. The CDR3 loop reads CASTPLAGTRPKETQYF. CDR3 DNA: TGTGCCAGCACCCCCCTGGCCGGGACACGACCTAAAGAGACCCAGTACTTC. The J gene is TRBJ2-5, the V gene TRBV9; D possibly corresponds to TRBD1 (6 bases). With 6 bases removed from V and 3 bases from J, the gap between germline ends came to 24 bases. Germline CDR1 is SGDLS and CDR2 is YYNGEE. The CDR3 loop spans 17 amino acids.

The chain is built from TRBV4-1 and TRBJ1-1; D might be TRBD1 (5 bases). The germline V gene encodes CDR1 MGHRA and CDR2 YSYEKL. The V gene lost 2 bases and the J gene lost 1 base, with 11 bases spanning the gap. The CDR3 contains 15 residues. The CDR3 nucleotides are TGCGCCAGCAGCCAACCACAGGCGAAGAACACTGAAGCTTTCTTT. Protein: CASSQPQAKNTEAFF.

V and J are TRBV2 and TRBJ2-1; 8 bases align to TRBD2. J was trimmed by 3 bases and V by 4 bases; bases with no gene match: 5. CDR1 is SNHLY, CDR2 FYNNEI, per germline. The CDR3 extends over 15 amino acids. CDR3 sequence: CASSGERGLYNEQFF. CDR3 DNA sequence: TGTGCCAGCAGTGGTGAGCGGGGGCTCTACAATGAGCAGTTCTTC.

CDR3: CSASVSDEQYF. In DNA form, the CDR3 reads TGCAGTGCTTCCGTATCCGACGAGCAGTACTTC. The chain is built from TRBV20-1 and TRBJ2-7; D unresolved. The germline V gene has CDR1 DFQATT and CDR2 SNEGSKA (reference sequence). This CDR3 comprises 11 residues. Trimming left V 5 bases short and J 5 bases short, with 10 bases between.

The chain joins TRBV5-4 to TRBJ2-5; TRBD2 aligns across 14 bases. The CDR3 consists of 16 residues. The germline V gene has CDR1 SGHNT and CDR2 YYREEE (reference sequence). The V gene end was trimmed by 4 bases and the J gene end by 4 bases; junction bases not matched to a gene: 6. In nucleotides, the CDR3 is TGTGCCAGCAGCCCGGGACTAGCGGGAGACGGAGAGACCCAGTACTTC. As protein: CASSPGLAGDGETQYF.

The chain has TRBV4-1 and TRBJ2-7; TRBD1 matches 7 bases. Germline CDR1 and CDR2: MGHRA and YSYEKL. Losses at the gene ends were 1 base for V and 3 bases for J; bases not matched to a gene: 6. The CDR3 has 15 amino acids. The CDR3 DNA is TGCGCCAGCAGCCAAGGTACAGGGGCCGTCTACGAGCAGTACTTC. Translating it yields CASSQGTGAVYEQYF.

This chain connects TRBV27 to TRBJ1-1, with D perhaps matching TRBD1 (5 bases). The CDR3 is made up of 14 amino acids. Between the trimmed V and J ends, which lost 4 bases and 0 bases, there was a span of 9 bases. Germline V gene lookup returns CDR1 MNHEY and CDR2 SMNVEV (reference sequence). Here the CDR3 DNA reads TGTGCCAGCAGTTGGGCGGGGGTGAACACTGAAGCTTTCTTT. Translation: CASSWAGVNTEAFF.

V usage is TRBV30 and J usage is TRBJ2-7; D is undetermined. Per germline, CDR1 GTSNPN and CDR2 SVGIG (reference sequence). CDR3 length: 15 amino acids. With 8 bases removed from V and 4 bases from J, the gap between germline ends came to 24 bases. CDR3 in DNA: TGTGCCGCAACCGGTCGAGGTCAGCTTGGTTACGAGCAGTACTTC. Translation: CAATGRGQLGYEQYF.

This clone was counted at least ten times. The chain employs TRBV6-6 and TRBJ2-2; D is possibly TRBD1 (5 bases). The CDR3 has 15 amino acids. Between the trimmed V and J ends, which lost 3 bases and 4 bases, there was a span of 12 bases. Germline-derived CDR1 and CDR2 are MNHNY and SVGAGI (reference sequence). The chain's CDR3 is CASSYHPTGTGELFF. In nucleotides, the CDR3 is TGTGCCAGCAGTTATCACCCAACAGGCACCGGGGAGCTGTTTTTT.

J is TRBJ1-3 and V is TRBV5-1, with no clear D. In germline, CDR1 is SGHRS, CDR2 YFSETQ. V was trimmed by 1 base and J by 1 base, leaving 9 bases between them. CDR3 length: 15 residues. The CDR3 DNA follows: TGCGCCAGCAGCTTGATTCCGGGGTCTGGAAACACCATATATTTT. It encodes CASSLIPGSGNTIYF.

The rearrangement uses TRBV9 and TRBJ1-2; TRBD1 is a possible D gene (5 bases). Per germline, CDR1 SGDLS and CDR2 YYNGEE. V lost 3 bases to trimming and J lost 6 bases, with 15 bases between them. The CDR3 has 14 residues. The CDR3 loop is CASSGPTGLDGYTF. The CDR3 nucleotides are TGTGCCAGCAGCGGGCCCACAGGTTTGGATGGCTACACCTTC.

The V call is TRBV10-3, the J call TRBJ1-5; D gene unclear. Germline V CDR1 and CDR2: ENHRY, SYGVKD. V was trimmed by 7 bases and J by 0 bases, leaving 10 bases between them. The CDR3 sequence is 14 residues long. DNA for the CDR3: TGTGCCATCACGGCAGACAATAGCAATCAGCCCCAGCATTTT. Its translation: CAITADNSNQPQHF.

V usage is TRBV18 and J usage is TRBJ2-7; TRBD1 is a possible D gene (5 bases). The V end was cut by 0 bases, the J end by 2 bases, with 8 bases between. Germline V lookup: CDR1 KGHSH, CDR2 LQKENI. The CDR3 has 14 residues. The CDR3 DNA sequence: TGTGCCAGCTCACCACCGGGGCAGACCTACGAGCAGTACTTC. Its translation: CASSPPGQTYEQYF.

In its sample, this clone was seen once. The rearrangement uses TRBV6-4 and TRBJ2-1, with 11 bases matching TRBD1. CDR1 is MRHNA, CDR2 SNTAGT, per germline. The trim removed 2 bases at V and 4 bases at J, leaving 7 bases unmatched. CDR3 length: 17 residues. The CDR3 loop is CASSDRPGQGVYNEQFF. In DNA, the CDR3 is TGTGCCAGCAGTGACCGTCCGGGACAGGGGGTTTACAATGAGCAGTTCTTC.

Comment on this clone: At one end, the junction sequence differs from germline, possibly due to a read error. The chain employs TRBV7-9 and TRBJ1-1, with 8 bases lining up with TRBD1. Germline V gene sequence: CDR1 SEHNR, CDR2 FQNEAQ (reference sequence). The CDR3 spans 15 residues. The CDR3 region is CSSSLGGQAGNEAFF. CDR3 in DNA: TGTTCCAGCAGCTTGGGGGGACAGGCAGGGAATGAAGCTTTCTTT.

This chain joins TRBV5-4 and TRBJ2-7; D unresolved. The CDR3 has 13 amino acids. Germline CDR1 reads SGHNT; CDR2 reads YYREEE (reference sequence). Between the trimmed V and J ends, which lost 0 bases and 1 base, there was a span of 5 bases. The CDR3 loop is CASSLGHSYEQYF. CDR3 DNA sequence: TGTGCCAGCAGCTTGGGACATTCCTACGAGCAGTACTTC.

The V and J genes are TRBV30 and TRBJ2-1; 8 positions match TRBD2. Germline CDR1 is GTSNPN and CDR2 is SVGIG (reference sequence). CDR3 length: 16 amino acids. The junction had 7 bases not matched to a gene; V was cut back by 0 bases and J by 3 bases. For the CDR3, the DNA is TGTGCCTGGAGTGTCGCCACTAGCGGAGTCTACAATGAGCAGTTCTTC. Amino acids: CAWSVATSGVYNEQFF. The complete variable domain, with remaining parts taken from reference TRBV30 and TRBJ2-1, reads SQTIHQWPATLVQPVGSPLSLECTVEGTSNPNLYWYRQAAGRGLQLLFYSVGIGQISSEVPQNLSASRPQDRQFILSSKKLLLSDSGFYLCAWSVATSGVYNEQFFGPGTRLTVL.

The rearrangement uses TRBV6-1 and TRBJ1-5; the D gene is possibly TRBD1 (6 bases). The V gene's germline CDR1 is MNHNS and CDR2 SASEGT. V dropped 0 bases and J dropped 7 bases, with 10 bases sitting between them. The CDR3 runs to 14 residues. This CDR3 reads CASSEAQGRQPQHF. CDR3 sequence (DNA): TGTGCCAGCAGTGAAGCCCAGGGGCGCCAGCCCCAGCATTTT.

This sequence joins TRBV5-5 and TRBJ2-5, with 10 bases matching TRBD1. The CDR3 is 16 residues long. Per germline, CDR1 SGHKS and CDR2 YYEKEE (reference sequence). With 2 bases clipped from V and 5 bases from J, the junction kept 9 bases outside the gene matches. CDR3 sequence reads: CASSFFPGQGIETQYF. The DNA of the CDR3 is TGTGCCAGCAGCTTTTTCCCGGGACAGGGGATTGAGACCCAGTACTTC. The full variable domain, with the rest looked up from reference TRBV5-5 and TRBJ2-5, is DAGVTQSPTHLIKTRGQQVTLRCSPISGHKSVSWYQQVLGQGPQFIFQYYEKEERGRGNFPDRFSARQFPNYSSELNVNALLLGDSALYLCASSFFPGQGIETQYFGPGTRLLVL.

The rearrangement uses TRBV7-3 and TRBJ2-1; tentative D call: TRBD2 (5 bases). This CDR3 spans 13 amino acids. V was shortened by 5 bases and J by 7 bases, with 12 bases between the two germline ends. Germline V CDR1 and CDR2: SGHTA, FQGTGA. DNA of the CDR3: TGTGCCAGCAGCCAACCCCCGGGGAATGAGCAGTTCTTC. Protein sequence: CASSQPPGNEQFF.

The V call is TRBV30, the J call TRBJ1-6; no clear D gene. The CDR3 has 13 amino acids. Trimming took 3 bases from V and 7 from J, leaving 10 bases between them. The germline gives CDR1 GTSNPN, CDR2 SVGIG (reference sequence). Here the CDR3 DNA reads TGTGCCTGGAGAACAGCCCGCAATTCACCCCTCCACTTT. As protein: CAWRTARNSPLHF.

The gene calls are TRBV19 and TRBJ1-1; D is perhaps TRBD1 (5 bases). V lost 7 bases and J lost 5, with 20 bases in between. The CDR3 spans 15 residues. Germline V gene sequence: CDR1 LNHDA, CDR2 SQIVND (reference sequence). The CDR3 region is CASTSSGGVGTEAFF. The CDR3 bases are TGTGCCAGTACCTCCTCGGGGGGGGTTGGGACTGAAGCTTTCTTT.

The genes are TRBV27 and TRBJ2-7, with a possible D match to TRBD2 (5 bases). V was clipped by 3 bases and J by 0 bases, with 12 bases between them. CDR3 length equals 15 residues. CDR1 is MNHEY and CDR2 is SMNVEV in the germline V gene (reference sequence). The CDR3: CASSLIRGFSYEQYF. DNA for the CDR3: TGTGCCAGCAGTTTGATCCGCGGGTTCTCCTACGAGCAGTACTTC.

The chain is built from TRBV6-4 and TRBJ2-6; D perhaps matches TRBD1 (5 bases). Trimming cost V 6 bases and J 3 bases, with 9 bases left between them. The germline V gene encodes CDR1 MRHNA and CDR2 SNTAGT. This CDR3 is 14 amino acids long. The CDR3 DNA reads TGTGCCAGCAGCCAGGGAATTGGGGCCAACGTCCTGACTTTC. This sequence encodes CASSQGIGANVLTF.

In its sample, this clone was seen a few times. CDR3 DNA sequence: TGTGCCAGCAGCTTGGGGAACAGGGGCACTGAAGCTTTCTTT. Translation: CASSLGNRGTEAFF. The chain employs TRBV7-6 and TRBJ1-1; 7 positions agree with TRBD1. Per germline, CDR1 SGHVS and CDR2 FNYEAQ. Germline trimming cut 3 bases from V and 4 bases from J; bases unmatched to any gene: 5. CDR3 size: 14 residues. Drawing the rest from reference TRBV7-6 and TRBJ1-1, the complete variable domain is GAGVSQSPRYKVTKRGQDVALRCDPISGHVSLYWYRQALGQGPEFLTYFNYEAQQDKSGLPNDRFSAERPEGSISTLTIQRTEQRDSAMYRCASSLGNRGTEAFFGQGTRLTVV.